The TCR beta chain under discussion was sequenced for a study of long-term antiretroviral therapy in people with HIV. Points from the study as a whole: Clonal populations expanded prior to ART predominated within the repertoire at all time points. An increase in diversity followed ART, yet levels stayed below transplant donor controls. Controls had broader CDR3 length ranges than HIV repertoires did.

Researchers ran immunoSEQ v3.0 at survey level. Repertoires were generated with immunoSEQ multiplex PCR, while TCRdb's copy carries only in-frame clones and drops some. The sample lists 20,000 to 25,000 clones; roughly four fifths were seen once. Germline CDR1 and CDR2: SGHTA and FQGNSA. V shed 3 bases and J shed 6 bases, with 18 bases lying between them. This CDR3 comprises 15 residues. Each specimen consisted of roughly 1-10 million cryopreserved PBMC prior to extraction of DNA. As to this clone: Its target is unknown.

The sequenced sample was unsorted PBMCs, obtained 0.3 years after starting antiretroviral therapy. The clonotype originates from a man between 50 and 59 years old with HIV. The chain links TRBV7-2 to TRBJ2-7; D unresolved. The CDR3 region has the DNA TGTGCCAGCAGCTTCCCCCCCCGGCAGGCCTCCGAGCAGTACTTC. It codes for CASSFPPRQASEQYF.